One and the same sample provided the 11 T cell receptor beta chains below, sequenced in a study of identical twins. TCRdb used MiXCR to reprocess the 5' RACE reads, holding one entry per CDR3 protein. The sample has roughly 690,000 distinct CDR3 sequences, around 21% seen once. These data also formed part of another study, on T cells expressing NK-cell markers.

The sequenced material came from PBMCs. Every receptor here comes from a woman between 18 and 30 years old in good health.

The chain employs TRBV10-2 and TRBJ2-7, with 13 positions matching TRBD2. This CDR3 spans 15 amino acids. Germline CDR1 and CDR2: WSHSY and SAAADI. The V segment lost 2 bases and the J segment 8 bases; nucleotides outside the gene matches: 6. This CDR3 is CASSEGLAGVLQQYF. The CDR3 bases are TGCGCCAGCAGTGAGGGACTAGCGGGAGTTCTCCAGCAGTACTTC.

In this sample, this clonotype turned up a few times. The chain has TRBV12-5 and TRBJ2-7; maybe TRBD1 (5 bases). CDR1 is LGHNT and CDR2 is FRNRAP in the germline V gene. CDR3 length: 13 residues. With 5 bases removed from V and 2 bases from J, the gap between germline ends came to 10 bases. CDR3 DNA sequence: TGTGCTAGTGGTGTCCAGGGTCCCTACGAGCAGTACTTC. Its protein is CASGVQGPYEQYF.

The V gene is TRBV20-1, the J gene TRBJ2-7, with TRBD2 identical over 8 bases. Germline values: CDR1 DFQATT, CDR2 SNEGSKA (reference sequence). V lost 1 base and J lost 7; bases outside the gene matches: 9. The CDR3 has 14 amino acids. The CDR3 loop is CSARGSGSSGEQYF. The CDR3 DNA is TGCAGTGCTAGAGGGAGCGGGAGTAGTGGGGAGCAGTACTTC.

Here the CDR3 DNA reads TGTGCCTGGAGTCCAGGTCAACTTGAAGCTTTCTTT. This gives the protein CAWSPGQLEAFF. The chain combines TRBV30 with TRBJ1-1; D gene ambiguous. The V gene lost 2 bases and the J gene lost 7 bases, with 11 bases spanning the gap. The CDR3 runs to 12 residues. CDR1 and CDR2 from the germline V gene are GTSNPN and SVGIG (reference sequence).

The V call is TRBV4-3, the J call TRBJ2-1, with D maybe TRBD2 (5 bases). The CDR3 runs 17 residues. Trimming pared 1 base from V and 2 bases from J, leaving 15 bases between. The V gene's germline CDR1 is LGHNA and CDR2 YSLEER. The CDR3 sequence is CASSQVTGERPYNEQFF. In DNA form, the CDR3 reads TGCGCCAGCAGCCAAGTTACCGGGGAACGCCCCTACAATGAGCAGTTCTTC.

A remark on this clonotype: A read error may produce the germline difference seen at one junction end. The chain couples TRBV11-2 to TRBJ1-4; 9 nucleotides align to TRBD1. CDR1 and CDR2 (germline): SGHAT, FQNNGV. This CDR3 is 11 amino acids long. This CDR3 reads CASSSGQGVVF. The CDR3 DNA is TGTGCCAGCAGCTCGGGACAGGGAGTGGTTTTT.

This chain uses TRBV18 with TRBJ2-4, with D uncertain. Between the trimmed V and J ends, which lost 3 bases and 7 bases, there was a span of 10 bases. The CDR3 runs 13 residues. CDR1 and CDR2 from the germline V gene are KGHSH and LQKENI. The CDR3 is CASSPVPANIQYF. In DNA, the CDR3 is TGTGCCAGCTCACCGGTCCCAGCGAACATTCAGTACTTC. Full variable domain (missing parts from reference TRBV18 and TRBJ2-4): NAGVMQNPRHLVRRRGQEARLRCSPMKGHSHVYWYRQLPEEGLKFMVYLQKENIIDESGMPKERFSAEFPKEGPSILRIQQVVRGDSAAYFCASSPVPANIQYFGAGTRLSVL.

This clonotype was picked up a small number of times. The J gene is TRBJ1-1, the V gene TRBV5-6; 9 nucleotides line up with TRBD1. The CDR3 runs 14 residues. Germline V gene lookup returns CDR1 SGHDT and CDR2 YYEEEE. The V and J ends lost 7 bases and 1 base, in that order; junction bases with no gene match: 5. In nucleotides, the CDR3 is TGTGCCAGCGGTACAGGGGGCTCGAACACTGAAGCTTTCTTT. It specifies CASGTGGSNTEAFF.

The rearrangement uses TRBV12-3 or TRBV12-4 and TRBJ1-2; D gene uncertain. V was trimmed by 3 bases and J by 4 bases, leaving 9 bases between them. CDR3 length: 13 amino acids. CDR3 amino acids: CASSFGQRYGYTF. The CDR3, as DNA: TGTGCCAGCAGTTTCGGTCAGCGCTATGGCTACACCTTC.

This clonotype was seen just once. The chain employs TRBV5-1 and TRBJ2-4; D is perhaps TRBD1 or TRBD2 (7 bases each). Trimming cost V 3 bases and J 14 bases, with 15 bases left between them. The germline V gene encodes CDR1 SGHRS and CDR2 YFSETQ. CDR3 size: 12 residues. Here the CDR3 DNA reads TGCGCCAGCAGCTCGTCGACAGGGAGGGAGTACTTC. It specifies CASSSSTGREYF.

This clonotype was recorded a few times. The chain is built from TRBV7-9 and TRBJ2-7, with 7 bases lining up with TRBD1. The CDR3 loop spans 13 amino acids. The junction had 4 bases not matched to a gene; V was cut back by 5 bases and J by 3 bases. Germline-derived CDR1 and CDR2 are SEHNR and FQNEAQ (reference sequence). The CDR3 DNA is TGTGCCAGCAGCAACCGGGACAGCTACGAGCAGTACTTC. Translating gives CASSNRDSYEQYF.